This is a list of T cell receptor beta chains from one sample in a study of technical replicates of blood from a few donors. Profiled with immunoSEQ multiplex PCR; TCRdb holds only in-frame clones, not every one. The sample has tens of thousands of clones; approximately 94% are singletons. The sequencing input was T cells isolated from PBMCs. These receptors all stem from a human donor in good health. The CDR3 runs from the conserved cysteine through the conserved F or W. D genes are given only for firm matches. The size of a clone is reported for some rows only, either as once, few or many, or as a class for expanded clones.

j_call clone_size v_call d_call cdr3_aa cdr3_nt
TRBJ1-5 - TRBV5-3 - CARSLVGQPQHF TGTGCCAGAAGCTTGGTGGGCCAGCCCCAGCATTTT
TRBJ2-1 once TRBV29-1 - CSAGHGEQFF TGCAGCGCTGGACATGGCGAGCAGTTCTTC
TRBJ1-1 - TRBV10-3 - CAIRRENTEAFF TGTGCCATCAGGAGAGAGAACACTGAAGCTTTCTTT
TRBJ2-3 - TRBV6-1 - CASSEVVRGITDTQYF TGTGCCAGCAGTGAAGTCGTTAGGGGGATAACAGATACGCAGTATTTT
TRBJ1-1 few TRBV29-1 - CSAQLGHLNTEAFF TGCAGCGCCCAACTGGGACACCTTAACACTGAAGCTTTCTTT
TRBJ2-2 - TRBV9 - CASSEWPPPGELFF TGTGCCAGCAGCGAGTGGCCCCCACCCGGGGAGCTGTTTTTT
TRBJ2-7 - TRBV5-1 TRBD2 CASSSPGLASYEQYF TGCGCCAGCAGCTCCCCGGGACTAGCGTCGTACGAGCAGTACTTC
TRBJ2-1 - TRBV7-2 TRBD2 CASSLVLWTSRVPTEQFF TGTGCCAGCAGCTTAGTACTTTGGACTAGTCGGGTTCCCACTGAGCAGTTCTTC
TRBJ1-4 - TRBV14 TRBD1 CASSQTNLPGGGKLFF TGTGCCAGCAGCCAAACGAATTTACCAGGGGGCGGAAAACTGTTTTTT
TRBJ2-7 - TRBV7-2 - CASRDNSYSYEQYF TGTGCCAGCAGGGATAACAGCTACTCCTACGAGCAGTACTTC
TRBJ1-3 few TRBV30 - CAWSTGIGDTIYF TGTGCCTGGTCCACAGGGATCGGAGACACCATATATTTT
TRBJ2-1 - TRBV6-6 - CASSSERLNEQFF TGTGCCAGCAGTTCGGAGCGGCTGAATGAGCAGTTCTTC
TRBJ2-3 - TRBV30 TRBD2 CAWSISLAGEYTQYF TGTGCCTGGAGTATTTCCCTAGCGGGAGAATATACGCAGTATTTT
TRBJ1-1 - TRBV19 - CASSIEVGTEAFF TGTGCCAGTAGTATTGAGGTAGGCACTGAAGCTTTCTTT
TRBJ2-7 - TRBV5-1 TRBD2 CASSLDGTGGYEQYF TGCGCCAGCAGCTTGGACGGGACGGGAGGCTACGAGCAGTACTTC
TRBJ1-1 - TRBV6-5 - CASSYSRGATFF TGTGCCAGCAGTTACTCCCGGGGGGCAACTTTCTTT
TRBJ2-4 - TRBV4-3 TRBD2 CASSQGGSGRENIQYF TGCGCCAGCAGCCAAGGCGGTAGCGGGAGAGAAAACATTCAGTACTTC